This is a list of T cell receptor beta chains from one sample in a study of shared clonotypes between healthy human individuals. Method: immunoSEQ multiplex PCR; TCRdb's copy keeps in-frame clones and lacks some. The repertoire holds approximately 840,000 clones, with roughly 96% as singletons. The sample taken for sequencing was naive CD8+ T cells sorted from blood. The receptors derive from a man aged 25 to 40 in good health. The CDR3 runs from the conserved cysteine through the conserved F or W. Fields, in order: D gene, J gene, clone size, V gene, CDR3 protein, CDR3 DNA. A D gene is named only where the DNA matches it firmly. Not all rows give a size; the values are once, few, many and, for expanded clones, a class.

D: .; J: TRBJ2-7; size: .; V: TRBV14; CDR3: CASSLSGPIHEQYF; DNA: TGTGCCAGCAGCCTGTCGGGGCCGATCCACGAGCAGTACTTC
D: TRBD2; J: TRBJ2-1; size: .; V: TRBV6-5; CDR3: CASKRLAGGYNEQFF; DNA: TGTGCCAGCAAAAGGCTCGCGGGAGGATACAATGAGCAGTTCTTC
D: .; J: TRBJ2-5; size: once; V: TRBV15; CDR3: CATSRDSRLQETQYF; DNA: TGTGCCACCAGCAGAGATAGTCGGCTCCAAGAGACCCAGTACTTC
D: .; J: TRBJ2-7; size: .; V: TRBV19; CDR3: CASSIGQLSYEQYF; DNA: TGTGCCAGTAGTATAGGACAGCTCTCCTACGAGCAGTACTTC
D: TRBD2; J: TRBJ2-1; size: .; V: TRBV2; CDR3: CASMVGLAVPYNEQFF; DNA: TGTGCCAGCATGGTGGGACTAGCGGTTCCCTACAATGAGCAGTTCTTC
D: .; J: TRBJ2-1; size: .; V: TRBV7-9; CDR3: CASSSIYNEQFF; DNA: TGTGCCAGCAGCTCGATCTACAATGAGCAGTTCTTC
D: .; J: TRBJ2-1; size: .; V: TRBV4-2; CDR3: CASSQGVPINEQFF; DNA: TGTGCCAGCAGCCAGGGGGTTCCCATCAATGAGCAGTTCTTC
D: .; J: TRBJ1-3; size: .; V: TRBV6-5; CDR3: CASSPGGNTIYF; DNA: TGTGCCAGCAGCCCGGGGGGAAACACCATATATTTT
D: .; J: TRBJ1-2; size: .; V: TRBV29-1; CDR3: CSVEEWGSDYGYTF; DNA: TGCAGCGTTGAAGAGTGGGGGTCGGACTATGGCTACACCTTC
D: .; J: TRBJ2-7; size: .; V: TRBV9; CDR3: CASSRRGPGDEQYF; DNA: TGTGCCAGCAGTCGTCGTGGACCCGGGGACGAGCAGTACTTC
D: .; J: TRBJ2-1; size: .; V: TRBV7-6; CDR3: CASSPALGASYNEQFF; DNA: TGTGCCAGCAGCCCAGCCCTAGGCGCCTCCTACAATGAGCAGTTCTTC
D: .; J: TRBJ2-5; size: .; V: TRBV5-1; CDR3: CASRSAGFSAETQYF; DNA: TGCGCCAGCAGGTCGGCGGGATTCAGCGCGGAGACCCAGTACTTC
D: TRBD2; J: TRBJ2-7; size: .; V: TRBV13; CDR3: CASSAPGLANEQYF; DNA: TGTGCCAGCAGCGCGCCGGGACTAGCGAACGAGCAGTACTTC
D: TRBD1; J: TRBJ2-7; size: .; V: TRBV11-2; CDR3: CASSIYTGTGYEQYF; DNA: TGTGCCAGCAGCATCTACACCGGGACAGGCTACGAGCAGTACTTC
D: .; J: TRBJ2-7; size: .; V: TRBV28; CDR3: CASSLSGKPYEQYF; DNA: TGTGCCAGCAGTTTGTCAGGCAAGCCCTACGAGCAGTACTTC
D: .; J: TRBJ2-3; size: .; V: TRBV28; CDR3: CASSLNSLAGDTQYF; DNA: TGTGCCAGCAGTTTAAATAGCCTAGCAGGAGATACGCAGTATTTT
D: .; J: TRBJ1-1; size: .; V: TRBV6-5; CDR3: CASRPYEGLTEAFF; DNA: TGTGCCAGCAGGCCGTATGAAGGTTTAACTGAAGCTTTCTTT
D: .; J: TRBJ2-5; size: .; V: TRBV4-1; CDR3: CASSQENVRETQYF; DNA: TGCGCCAGCAGCCAAGAAAACGTACGCGAGACCCAGTACTTC
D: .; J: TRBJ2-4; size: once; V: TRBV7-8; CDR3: CASSFGGIPAGDIQYF; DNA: TGTGCCAGCAGCTTCGGCGGGATACCCGCCGGGGACATTCAGTACTTC
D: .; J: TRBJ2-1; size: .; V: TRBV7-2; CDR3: CASSLVWSEVVSGGNEQFF; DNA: TGTGCCAGCAGCTTAGTTTGGTCGGAGGTAGTATCGGGTGGCAATGAGCAGTTCTTC
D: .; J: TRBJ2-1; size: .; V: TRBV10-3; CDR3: CAISFPPEHSYNEQFF; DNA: TGTGCCATCAGTTTTCCACCGGAACACTCGTACAATGAGCAGTTCTTC
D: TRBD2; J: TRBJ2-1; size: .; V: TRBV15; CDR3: CATSGTSGSLDEQFF; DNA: TGTGCCACCAGCGGGACTAGCGGGAGTTTAGATGAGCAGTTCTTC
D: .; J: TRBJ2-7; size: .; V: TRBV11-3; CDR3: CASSKVGSYEQYF; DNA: TGTGCCAGCAGCAAGGTGGGGTCCTACGAGCAGTACTTC
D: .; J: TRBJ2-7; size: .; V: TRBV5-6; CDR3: CASSPGLSVYEQYF; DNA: TGTGCCAGCAGCCCGGGTCTGTCGGTTTACGAGCAGTACTTC
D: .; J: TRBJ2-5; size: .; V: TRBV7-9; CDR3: CASSSHTDPAETQYF; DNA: TGTGCCAGCAGCTCACACACGGATCCCGCCGAGACCCAGTACTTC
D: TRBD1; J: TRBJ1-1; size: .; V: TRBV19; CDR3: CASKDRGITEAFF; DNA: TGTGCCAGTAAAGACAGGGGAATCACTGAAGCTTTCTTT
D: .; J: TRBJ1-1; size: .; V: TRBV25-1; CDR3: CASSESGLGTEAFF; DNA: TGTGCCAGCAGTGAGAGTGGGTTGGGGACTGAAGCTTTCTTT
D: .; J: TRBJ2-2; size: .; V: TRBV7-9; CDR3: CASSLGQLPGELFF; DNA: TGTGCCAGCAGCTTAGGCCAACTCCCCGGGGAGCTGTTTTTT
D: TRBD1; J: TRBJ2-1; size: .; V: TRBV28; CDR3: CASSSGTVDYNEQFF; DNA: TGTGCCAGCAGCTCCGGGACAGTAGACTACAATGAGCAGTTCTTC
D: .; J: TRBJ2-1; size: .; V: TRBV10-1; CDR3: CASSGTRDEQFF; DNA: TGCGCCAGTTCCGGGACACGCGATGAGCAGTTCTTC